This T cell receptor (beta chain) originates from a study of cytomegalovirus exposure and HLA in healthy donors. Overall study: A prior study identified 100 million to 130 million unique TCR beta sequences from around 180 million T cells. Points from the study as a whole: In a later analysis, TCR association rates varied by HLA locus: DRB1 most, HLA-C fewest. The authors later found most CMV-associated TCR beta chains appeared HLA-restricted.

PCR used 60 Vbeta primers and 13 Jbeta primers. TCRdb's table, derived via immunoSEQ multiplex PCR, lists solely in-frame clones and lacks some. The data hold around 200,000 clones, with roughly 80% observed a single time. V was shortened by 2 bases and J by 1 base, with 6 bases between the two germline ends. CDR1 is MDHEN and CDR2 is SYDVKM in the germline V gene. The CDR3 extends over 13 amino acids. In the case of this clone: Its target is unknown. The same CDR3 arises from other DNA sequences in this sample as well.

This TCR was sampled from a young woman in good health and CMV-seropositive. The chain is built from TRBV28 and TRBJ2-7; tentative D call: TRBD1 (5 bases). Sequences were obtained from PBMCs. CDR3 sequence (DNA): TGTGCCAGCAGTTTAACAGGTTCCTACGAGCAGTACTTC. This translates into CASSLTGSYEQYF.